The 28 T cell receptor beta chains listed next were all sequenced from one sample in a study of CD8 T cells in ankylosing spondylitis. Using its own MiXCR run on the 5' RACE reads, TCRdb lists one record per CDR3 protein. The sample lists approximately 200,000 distinct CDR3 sequences, 13% occurring once. Sequenced: blood, either unsorted or a sorted T cell fraction (not recorded which). These receptors were collected from a male donor with ankylosing spondylitis or in good health (not recorded which).

This clonotype occurred many times. The V call is TRBV27, the J call TRBJ2-7, with TRBD1 matching 7 bases. The J segment lost 0 bases and the V segment lost 5 bases, leaving 7 bases of the junction unmatched. Germline assignment: CDR1 MNHEY and CDR2 SMNVEV (reference sequence). This CDR3 region has 15 residues. The CDR3 spells CASSPVGQVSYEQYF. The CDR3 DNA is TGTGCCAGCAGTCCCGTCGGACAGGTCTCCTACGAGCAGTACTTC.

Only a few counts were recorded for this clonotype. The rearrangement joins TRBV7-9 to TRBJ2-7, with D possibly matching TRBD1 (5 bases). CDR1 is SEHNR and CDR2 is FQNEAQ in the germline V gene (reference sequence). The CDR3 totals 13 residues. The V and J ends lost 2 bases and 7 bases respectively, with 12 bases between them. In nucleotides, the CDR3 is TGTGCCAGCAGCTTAAGGGGCAGAGCGGAGCAGTACTTC. The encoded protein is CASSLRGRAEQYF.

This clonotype has a single count. This chain links TRBV18 with TRBJ2-2; 8 nucleotides agree with TRBD1. The trim removed 4 bases at V and 6 bases at J, leaving 7 bases unmatched. The V gene's germline CDR1 is KGHSH and CDR2 LQKENI. The CDR3 is 15 amino acids. CDR3 region: CASSLRDRGAGELFF. The CDR3 DNA reads as TGTGCCAGCTCACTTCGAGACAGGGGCGCCGGGGAGCTGTTTTTT.

This clonotype occurred a few times. The J gene is TRBJ2-7, the V gene TRBV29-1; no reliable D call. With 5 bases removed from V and 1 base from J, the gap between germline ends came to 9 bases. CDR3 length equals 12 residues. Germline V gives CDR1 SQVTM, CDR2 ANQGSEA. The CDR3 DNA is TGCAGCGTTCAAGGCCAGTCCTACGAGCAGTACTTC. Its translation: CSVQGQSYEQYF.

This chain joins TRBV6-5 and TRBJ1-2, with D unclear. Germline values: CDR1 MNHEY, CDR2 SVGAGI. Deletions cut 4 bases from V and 8 bases from J, with 17 bases between. CDR3 length: 14 amino acids. This chain's CDR3 is CASSSYLLGGGYTF. Here the CDR3 DNA reads TGTGCCAGCAGTTCGTATCTACTGGGAGGAGGCTACACCTTC.

In its sample, this clonotype was seen a few times. The chain is built from TRBV20-1 and TRBJ2-2; tentative D call: TRBD1 (5 bases). In germline, CDR1 is DFQATT, CDR2 SNEGSKA (reference sequence). The CDR3 has 15 amino acids. V was clipped by 3 bases and J by 3 bases, with 14 bases between them. CDR3 DNA: TGCAGTGCTAGGTCGGCAGGGCGAGACACCGGGGAGCTGTTTTTT. Protein sequence: CSARSAGRDTGELFF.

This clonotype was picked up a small number of times. The chain employs TRBV7-9 and TRBJ2-7; TRBD1 matches 10 bases. Trimming cost V 5 bases and J 5 bases; bases outside gene matches: 6. Germline CDR1 is SEHNR and CDR2 is FQNEAQ (reference sequence). The CDR3 is made up of 14 amino acids. The CDR3 protein is CASSKTGTGDEQYF. CDR3 sequence (DNA): TGTGCCAGCAGCAAAACCGGGACAGGGGACGAGCAGTACTTC.

In its sample, this clonotype was seen a few times. V usage is TRBV12-3 or TRBV12-4 and J usage is TRBJ2-5; D unresolved. V lost 4 bases and J 5 bases, leaving 11 bases between the germline ends. The CDR3 sequence is 13 residues long. CDR3 region: CASSSDLVETQYF. The CDR3 bases are TGTGCCAGCAGTTCCGACCTGGTGGAGACCCAGTACTTC.

There are a few counts of this clonotype. This chain joins TRBV7-9 and TRBJ2-7; TRBD2 matches at 7 bases. CDR1 is SEHNR and CDR2 is FQNEAQ in the germline V gene (reference sequence). J gave up 3 bases and V 3 bases, and 8 bases lay outside the gene matches. This CDR3 spans 15 amino acids. The CDR3 protein is CASSFTSGVFYEQYF. DNA for the CDR3: TGTGCCAGCAGCTTTACGAGCGGGGTATTCTACGAGCAGTACTTC.

This clonotype has only a few counts. This chain uses TRBV6-1 with TRBJ2-1; weak D call: TRBD2 (6 bases). The CDR3 has 14 amino acids. Germline-derived CDR1 and CDR2 are MNHNS and SASEGT. V lost 5 bases and J lost 7, with 15 bases in between. The chain's CDR3 is CASSPDGGWNEQFF. In DNA form, the CDR3 reads TGTGCCAGCAGTCCGGACGGGGGTTGGAATGAGCAGTTCTTC.

This chain connects TRBV29-1 to TRBJ2-7; D gene uncertain. The CDR3 totals 15 residues. Deletions cut 0 bases from V and 2 bases from J, with 14 bases between. CDR1 and CDR2 (germline): SQVTM, ANQGSEA. The CDR3 reads CSVEDQTGHPYEQYF. The CDR3 DNA reads as TGCAGCGTTGAAGATCAAACCGGCCATCCCTACGAGCAGTACTTC.

This rearrangement joins TRBV5-6 to TRBJ2-1; tentatively, D is TRBD1 or TRBD2 (5 bases each). V dropped 2 bases and J dropped 8 bases, with 14 bases sitting between them. Germline-derived CDR1 and CDR2 are SGHDT and YYEEEE. The CDR3 consists of 14 residues. The DNA for the CDR3 is TGTGCCAGCAGCTTCATGGGGGTCGGGGATGAGCAGTTCTTC. Residues: CASSFMGVGDEQFF.

This clonotype was detected a few times. The chain joins TRBV4-2 to TRBJ2-1; 11 nucleotides agree with TRBD2. The CDR3 covers 16 residues. Germline trimming cut 0 bases from V and 7 bases from J; bases unmatched to any gene: 5. The germline V gene encodes CDR1 LGHNA and CDR2 YNFKEQ. CDR3: CASSQDLLAGENEQFF. As DNA, the CDR3 is TGTGCCAGCAGCCAAGATTTACTAGCGGGGGAAAATGAGCAGTTCTTC.

The gene calls are TRBV7-6 and TRBJ2-5; 9 bases match TRBD1. The CDR3 has 15 amino acids. Germline trimming cut 5 bases from V and 4 bases from J; bases unmatched to any gene: 8. Germline CDR1 and CDR2: SGHVS and FNYEAQ. CDR3 nucleotide sequence: TGTGCCAGCAGCCCGGGACAGGGCGACCTAGAGACCCAGTACTTC. Translation gives CASSPGQGDLETQYF.

This clonotype occurred a few times. The chain joins TRBV27 to TRBJ1-1, with TRBD1 as a possible D gene (6 bases). Germline CDR1 is MNHEY and CDR2 is SMNVEV (reference sequence). Trimming removed 6 bases from V and 6 bases from J, with 14 bases in between. CDR3 size: 13 residues. CDR3 region: CASSVSGDPEAFF. CDR3 DNA sequence: TGTGCCAGCAGCGTCTCAGGGGATCCTGAAGCTTTCTTT.

The V and J genes are TRBV20-1 and TRBJ1-2; 8 bases are shared with TRBD1. Germline V gene sequence: CDR1 DFQATT, CDR2 SNEGSKA (reference sequence). The CDR3 has 13 amino acids. The trim removed 6 bases at V and 5 bases at J, leaving 8 bases unmatched. CDR3 DNA: TGCAGTGCCCGGACAGGGCCCCTTTATGGCTACACCTTC. Its protein is CSARTGPLYGYTF.

The genes are TRBV11-2 and TRBJ2-1, with a possible D match to TRBD1 (6 bases). The CDR3 is 15 amino acids. Trimming stripped 5 bases from V and 0 bases from J, with 11 bases between. CDR1 and CDR2 from the germline V gene are SGHAT and FQNNGV. CDR3 sequence reads: CASSRTASSYNEQFF. In nucleotides, the CDR3 is TGTGCCAGCAGCCGGACAGCAAGCTCCTACAATGAGCAGTTCTTC.

The chain is built from TRBV12-3 or TRBV12-4 and TRBJ2-3; 8 bases are shared with TRBD2. V lost 4 bases, J lost 2 bases, and 8 bases stayed unmatched. The CDR3 has 16 residues. The CDR3 is CASSSPTGGPTDTQYF. The CDR3 DNA sequence: TGTGCCAGCAGTTCGCCCACGGGGGGGCCCACAGATACGCAGTATTTT.

The genes are TRBV13 and TRBJ2-7; D is undetermined. The V end was cut by 4 bases, the J end by 4 bases, with 11 bases between. This CDR3 spans 13 amino acids. Germline assignment: CDR1 PRHDT and CDR2 FYEKMQ (reference sequence). CDR3 protein: CASSSKISYEQYF. DNA for the CDR3: TGTGCCAGCAGCTCGAAGATCTCGTACGAGCAGTACTTC. The whole variable domain, filled in from reference TRBV13 and TRBJ2-7, reads AAGVIQSPRHLIKEKRETATLKCYPIPRHDTVYWYQQGPGQDPQFLISFYEKMQSDKGSIPDRFSAQQFSDYHSELNMSSLELGDSALYFCASSSKISYEQYFGPGTRLTVT.

This clonotype was picked up many times. As DNA, the CDR3 is TGCAGCGTTGTGGACGAGACCTACGAGCAGTACTTC. It codes for CSVVDETYEQYF. The rearrangement links TRBV29-1 to TRBJ2-7; no clear D gene. Germline V gene sequence: CDR1 SQVTM, CDR2 ANQGSEA. V dropped 4 bases and J dropped 2 bases, with 9 bases sitting between them. The CDR3 loop spans 12 amino acids.

This clonotype was counted between two and nine times. The rearrangement uses TRBV27 and TRBJ2-5; unclear D gene. Germline CDR1 and CDR2: MNHEY and SMNVEV (reference sequence). V was cut by 0 bases and J by 4 bases, with 12 bases left in between. The CDR3 length is 15 residues. The CDR3 DNA reads as TGTGCCAGCAGTTTATCCCCCAACGATTTAGAGACCCAGTACTTC. Amino acids: CASSLSPNDLETQYF.

This clonotype appeared many times. The rearrangement links TRBV7-9 to TRBJ2-7; D is possibly TRBD2 (5 bases). This CDR3 spans 14 amino acids. V shed 5 bases and J shed 0 bases, with 11 bases lying between them. Germline CDR1 SEHNR, CDR2 FQNEAQ (reference sequence). The CDR3 is CASSPSGSSYEQYF. CDR3 coding DNA: TGTGCCAGCAGCCCGAGCGGTTCCTCCTACGAGCAGTACTTC.

The genes are TRBV4-1 and TRBJ2-3; possibly TRBD1 for D (6 bases). The germline V gene encodes CDR1 MGHRA and CDR2 YSYEKL. The V and J ends lost 6 bases and 1 base respectively, with 17 bases between them. The CDR3 has 16 residues. The CDR3 DNA sequence: TGCGCCAGCAGTCCGAAGCCAGGGGCTGGCACAGATACGCAGTATTTT. It specifies CASSPKPGAGTDTQYF.

The chain carries TRBV7-6 and TRBJ2-7; D ambiguous. CDR3 length equals 16 residues. Germline lookup yields CDR1 SGHVS and CDR2 FNYEAQ. Trimming cost V 1 base and J 0 bases, with 13 bases left between them. This CDR3 is CASSLGVSLSSYEQYF. DNA of the CDR3: TGTGCCAGCAGCTTAGGGGTCAGCTTGAGCTCCTACGAGCAGTACTTC.

The table lists this clonotype with many counts. The rearrangement joins TRBV12-3 or TRBV12-4 to TRBJ2-3; TRBD2 agrees at 9 bases. This CDR3 region has 16 residues. J lost 4 bases, V lost 7 bases, and 12 bases had no gene match. The CDR3 DNA follows: TGTGCCAGCACCTTCTGGAGCGGGGGGCTTGCAGATACGCAGTATTTT. Protein sequence: CASTFWSGGLADTQYF.

This clonotype occurred a few times. The genes are TRBV4-1 and TRBJ2-1; no clear D gene. The V end was cut by 1 base, the J end by 0 bases, with 13 bases between. CDR1 is MGHRA, CDR2 YSYEKL, per germline. The CDR3 is 17 residues long. CDR3 in amino acids: CASSQGLSVSSYNEQFF. The CDR3 coding sequence is TGCGCCAGCAGCCAAGGTCTGTCAGTGAGCTCCTACAATGAGCAGTTCTTC.

The chain employs TRBV20-1 and TRBJ2-7; the match to TRBD2 covers 8 bases. This CDR3 is 17 amino acids long. In germline, CDR1 is DFQATT, CDR2 SNEGSKA (reference sequence). The ends lost 1 base at V and 3 bases at J; junction bases unmatched: 14. CDR3 sequence reads: CSARAESGAGVFYEQYF. The CDR3 nucleotides are TGCAGTGCTAGAGCTGAGTCCGGAGCGGGAGTCTTCTACGAGCAGTACTTC.

This clonotype was detected only once. V usage is TRBV19 and J usage is TRBJ2-7; D tentatively fits TRBD1 or TRBD2 (6 bases each). The germline CDR1 and CDR2 sequences are LNHDA and SQIVND (reference sequence). CDR3 length equals 16 residues. Trimming stripped 5 bases from V and 7 bases from J, with 24 bases between. CDR3 in amino acids: CASSSYPAGHFSEQYF. DNA of the CDR3: TGTGCCAGTAGTTCTTATCCCGCGGGACATTTTTCGGAGCAGTACTTC.